The rows below give T cell receptor beta chains drawn from one sample of a study of graft-versus-host responses after intestinal transplantation. Libraries were prepared by immunoSEQ multiplex PCR; TCRdb keeps only in-frame clonotypes and omits some of them. The table shows about 98,000 clones, with 86% occurring only once. The sequencing here drew on PBMCs, taken 255 days after intestinal transplant. Receptor source: a human patient who received an intestinal transplant, so some T cells may come from the graft donor. CDR3s include the opening cysteine and the closing phenylalanine or tryptophan. The D gene is left open where the match is weak. Some rows mark clone size as missing; the rest say once, few, many or name a class of expanded clone.

v_call	clone_size	j_call	d_call	cdr3_length	cdr3_aa	cdr3_nt
TRBV7-9	.	TRBJ1-2	.	15	CASSGYSLGDYGYTF	TGTGCCAGCAGCGGCTACAGCCTGGGGGACTATGGCTACACCTTC
TRBV9	.	TRBJ1-4	.	15	CASSVAGGTNEKLFF	TGTGCCAGCAGCGTAGCTGGGGGCACTAATGAAAAACTGTTTTTT
TRBV4-3	.	TRBJ1-1	.	15	CASSQVPGAKTEAFF	TGCGCCAGCAGCCAAGTCCCGGGGGCTAAGACTGAAGCTTTCTTT
TRBV19	.	TRBJ1-6	TRBD1	15	CASSTAGQANSPLHF	TGTGCCAGTAGTACAGCGGGACAGGCTAATTCACCCCTCCACTTT
TRBV6-1	once	TRBJ2-1	TRBD1	16	CASSDSRGHAYNEQFF	TGTGCCAGCAGTGACAGCAGGGGGCACGCCTACAATGAGCAGTTCTTC
TRBV5-1	.	TRBJ2-1	.	16	CASSLAQISSYNEQFF	TGCGCCAGCAGCTTGGCACAGATTAGCTCCTACAATGAGCAGTTCTTC
TRBV5-6	.	TRBJ1-1	TRBD1	14	CASSSDRAYTEAFF	TGTGCCAGCAGCAGCGACAGGGCATACACTGAAGCTTTCTTT
TRBV27	.	TRBJ2-7	.	14	CASSPGGTSREQYF	TGTGCCAGCAGTCCTGGGGGGACCTCTAGGGAGCAGTACTTC
TRBV25-1	.	TRBJ2-3	TRBD1	16	CASSGEGQGSTDTQYF	TGTGCCAGCAGTGGAGAGGGACAGGGTAGCACAGATACGCAGTATTTT
TRBV2	.	TRBJ2-1	.	14	CAGSEAVGAKEQFF	TGTGCCGGCAGTGAGGCCGTAGGAGCAAAGGAACAGTTCTTC
TRBV6-4	.	TRBJ1-5	.	13	CASSEGSNQPQHF	TGTGCCAGCAGTGAGGGGAGCAATCAGCCCCAGCATTTT
TRBV7-9	few	TRBJ1-4	.	12	CASSHGAEKLFF	TGTGCCAGCAGCCACGGTGCTGAAAAACTGTTTTTT
TRBV5-1	.	TRBJ2-3	TRBD2	17	CASSLGTSGTRPDTQYF	TGCGCCAGCAGCTTGGGGACTAGCGGGACCCGCCCAGATACGCAGTATTTT
TRBV4-1	once	TRBJ2-3	.	14	CASSPGPSTDTQYF	TGCGCCAGCAGCCCGGGGCCCAGCACAGATACGCAGTATTTT
TRBV27	.	TRBJ2-3	TRBD2	16	CASSALAGEITDTQYF	TGTGCCAGCAGTGCCCTAGCGGGGGAGATTACAGATACGCAGTATTTT
TRBV28	many	TRBJ1-1	.	14	CASSFVTVNTEAFF	TGTGCCAGCAGTTTCGTCACAGTGAACACTGAAGCTTTCTTT
TRBV10-2	.	TRBJ1-2	.	16	CASSGGRGRGNYGYTF	TGCGCCAGCAGTGGGGGCAGGGGACGCGGTAACTATGGCTACACCTTC
TRBV15	.	TRBJ1-1	.	12	CATSRAYTEAFF	TGTGCCACCAGCAGAGCCTACACTGAAGCTTTCTTT
TRBV5-4	few	TRBJ1-1	.	16	CASSLDLTEKKTEAFF	TGTGCCAGCAGCTTGGATTTGACAGAGAAGAAGACTGAAGCTTTCTTT
TRBV5-1	.	TRBJ1-1	TRBD1	14	CASSMGQGNTEAFF	TGCGCCAGCAGCATGGGACAGGGGAACACTGAAGCTTTCTTT
TRBV9	.	TRBJ2-5	.	14	CASSLSNEWETQYF	TGTGCCAGCAGCCTGTCGAACGAATGGGAGACCCAGTACTTC
TRBV29-1	.	TRBJ2-2	TRBD1	14	CSVGRGPNTGELFF	TGCAGCGTTGGCAGGGGGCCTAACACCGGGGAGCTGTTTTTT
TRBV19	few	TRBJ1-5	TRBD1	13	CASSMSRGLTQHF	TGTGCCAGTAGTATGTCCAGGGGGCTAACCCAGCATTTT
TRBV30	few	TRBJ1-2	TRBD1	14	CAWSVGAGGYGYTF	TGTGCCTGGAGTGTAGGGGCAGGGGGCTATGGCTACACCTTC
TRBV4-2	.	TRBJ2-7	TRBD2	22	CASSQGEGAKYGLAGGPGEQYF	TGTGCCAGCAGCCAAGGGGAAGGGGCCAAGTATGGACTAGCGGGGGGGCCGGGCGAGCAGTACTTC
TRBV5-8	.	TRBJ2-6	.	16	CASSSGRFSGANVLTF	TGTGCCAGCAGCTCCGGGCGGTTCTCTGGGGCCAACGTCCTGACTTTC
TRBV6-6	.	TRBJ1-2	.	15	CASSPSTDARYGYTF	TGTGCCAGCAGCCCCTCCACGGACGCTCGGTATGGCTACACCTTC
TRBV5-1	few	TRBJ1-1	.	14	CASSSGQPNTEAFF	TGCGCCAGCAGCTCGGGACAACCGAACACTGAAGCTTTCTTT
TRBV7-9	once	TRBJ1-5	.	14	CASSGTGYNQPQHF	TGTGCCAGCAGCGGAACAGGGTACAATCAGCCCCAGCATTTT
TRBV19	.	TRBJ1-6	.	12	CASQLNNSPLHF	TGTGCCAGTCAGTTAAATAATTCACCCCTCCACTTT
TRBV6-1	.	TRBJ2-5	.	15	CASSVSMGLQETQYF	TGTGCCAGCAGTGTATCTATGGGCCTCCAAGAGACCCAGTACTTC
TRBV4-1	.	TRBJ1-4	.	15	CASSQVRELGEKLFF	TGCGCCAGCAGCCAAGTCCGGGAGCTAGGAGAAAAACTGTTTTTT
TRBV27	once	TRBJ1-4	.	14	CASKLTGLNEKLFF	TGTGCCAGCAAATTAACAGGGCTTAATGAAAAACTGTTTTTT
TRBV27	.	TRBJ2-5	.	15	CASSPQLTGVETQYF	TGTGCCAGCAGCCCCCAACTAACGGGGGTAGAGACCCAGTACTTC
TRBV5-4	once	TRBJ2-1	.	15	CASFGGAASYNEQFF	TGTGCCAGCTTCGGAGGGGCGGCCTCCTACAATGAGCAGTTCTTC
TRBV5-1	.	TRBJ1-1	.	15	CASRSTSTLGTEAFF	TGCGCCAGCAGATCTACGAGCACTCTGGGCACTGAAGCTTTCTTT
TRBV9	.	TRBJ2-1	.	16	CASRQVSGEGYNEQFF	TGTGCCAGCAGACAAGTATCAGGGGAGGGTTACAATGAGCAGTTCTTC